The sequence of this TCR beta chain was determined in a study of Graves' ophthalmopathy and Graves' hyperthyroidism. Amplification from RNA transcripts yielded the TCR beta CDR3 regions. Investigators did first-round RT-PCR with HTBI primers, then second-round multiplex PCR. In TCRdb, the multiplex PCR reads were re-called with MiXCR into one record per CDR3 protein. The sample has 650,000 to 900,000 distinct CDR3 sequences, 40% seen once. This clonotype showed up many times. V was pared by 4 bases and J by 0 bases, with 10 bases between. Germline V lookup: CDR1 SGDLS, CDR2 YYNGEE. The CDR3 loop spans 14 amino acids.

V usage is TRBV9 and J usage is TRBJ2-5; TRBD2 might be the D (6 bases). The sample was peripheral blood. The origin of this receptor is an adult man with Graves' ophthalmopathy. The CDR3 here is CASSPREYQETQYF. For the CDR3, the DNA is TGTGCCAGCAGCCCCCGGGAGTACCAAGAGACCCAGTACTTC.